Shown below are 28 T cell receptor beta chains from a single sample sequenced in a study of technical replicates of blood from a handful of donors (dated by TCRdb to 2017 to 2019). Receptors were amplified or captured by the immunoSEQ multiplex PCR assay. Sourced from immuneACCESS, this table was stored by TCRdb with only in-frame sequences that have V and J called. A share of the clones is absent; for the studies checked, an unresolved V gene accounts for under half, and the remainder has no known explanation. The sample has tens of thousands of clones on record, approximately 90% of them singletons. The ten largest clones take up 4.5% to 5% of the sample. Sequences were obtained from PBMCs. The source is a human donor in good health. Some clones in this sample may be carry-over from other donors' samples.

The CDR3 is CASSFVGRANQPQHF. CDR3 nucleotides: TGTGCCAGCAGTTTCGTCGGCAGGGCTAATCAGCCCCAGCATTTT. The chain is built from TRBV28 and TRBJ1-5; D perhaps matches TRBD1 (5 bases). This CDR3 has 15 amino acids. The germline V gene has CDR1 MDHEN and CDR2 SYDVKM. V shed 3 bases and J shed 4 bases, with 13 bases lying between them. The full variable domain, in which reference TRBV28 and TRBJ1-5 provide the parts outside the CDR3, is DVKVTQSSRYLVKRTGEKVFLECVQDMDHENMFWYRQDPGLGLRLIYFSYDVKMKEKGDIPEGYSVSREKKERFSLILESASTNQTSMYLCASSFVGRANQPQHFGDGTRLSIL.

This clone was found once. The chain combines TRBV5-1 with TRBJ2-5, with TRBD2 identical over 7 bases. The CDR3 contains 15 residues. Germline CDR1 reads SGHRS; CDR2 reads YFSETQ. The V and J ends lost 5 bases and 3 bases, in that order; junction bases with no gene match: 10. DNA of the CDR3: TGCGCCAGCAGGGGGGGGTGGGCGCAGAAAGAGACCCAGTACTTC. Its translation: CASRGGWAQKETQYF.

CDR3 sequence: CASSLGTTNQQAQYF. The CDR3 coding sequence is TGTGCCAGCAGCTTGGGGACTACTAATCAGCAGGCCCAGTACTTC. The gene calls are TRBV5-8 and TRBJ2-5, with D possibly being TRBD2 (6 bases). Germline-derived CDR1 and CDR2 are SGHTS and YDEGEE. The CDR3 sequence is 15 residues long. Trimming shortened V by 0 bases and J by 9 bases, and 18 bases separated the two germline ends.

The V call is TRBV10-3, the J call TRBJ2-7, with D tentatively TRBD1 (6 bases). Trimming shortened V by 3 bases and J by 0 bases, and 9 bases separated the two germline ends. The CDR3 covers 14 residues. Germline-derived CDR1 and CDR2 are ENHRY and SYGVKD. The CDR3 sequence is CAISERQVSYEQYF. CDR3 nucleotides: TGTGCCATCAGTGAACGACAGGTCTCCTACGAGCAGTACTTC.

V is TRBV4-2 and J is TRBJ2-7; 11 positions match TRBD2. The V segment lost 0 bases and the J segment 6 bases; nucleotides outside the gene matches: 13. CDR3 length: 18 residues. Germline-derived CDR1 and CDR2 are LGHNA and YNFKEQ. This CDR3 reads CASSQDGTSGGGPFEQYF. The CDR3 DNA reads as TGTGCCAGCAGCCAAGACGGGACTAGCGGAGGGGGACCCTTCGAGCAGTACTTC.

The V gene is TRBV4-1, the J gene TRBJ1-5, with D maybe TRBD1 (6 bases). V lost 4 bases to trimming and J lost 4 bases, with 11 bases between them. The germline V gene encodes CDR1 MGHRA and CDR2 YSYEKL. This CDR3 has 14 residues. The CDR3 spells CASSLDRSNQPQHF. In DNA, the CDR3 is TGCGCCAGCAGCCTCGACAGGAGTAATCAGCCCCAGCATTTT.

The gene calls are TRBV11-2 and TRBJ2-2; D unresolved. CDR1 and CDR2 from the germline V gene are SGHAT and FQNNGV. The CDR3 spans 14 residues. V gave up 2 bases and J gave up 6 bases, with 10 bases separating them. The CDR3 sequence: CASSLLGVAGELFF. Here the CDR3 DNA reads TGTGCCAGCAGCTTATTGGGCGTCGCCGGGGAGCTGTTTTTT. Supplemented by reference TRBV11-2 and TRBJ2-2, the full variable domain reads EAGVAQSPRYKIIEKRQSVAFWCNPISGHATLYWYQQILGQGPKLLIQFQNNGVVDDSQLPKDRFSAERLKGVDSTLKIQPAKLEDSAVYLCASSLLGVAGELFFGEGSRLTVL.

The chain has TRBV4-1 and TRBJ2-3, with TRBD2 identical over 11 bases. Germline CDR1 MGHRA, CDR2 YSYEKL. This CDR3 spans 16 amino acids. V lost 3 bases to trimming and J lost 5 bases; unmatched junction nucleotides: 7. CDR3 residues: CASSQRSGGAGDTQYF. In DNA form, the CDR3 reads TGCGCCAGCAGCCAGCGTAGCGGGGGGGCGGGAGATACGCAGTATTTT.

The chain couples TRBV6-5 to TRBJ2-5; 11 bases agree with TRBD2. V was pared by 6 bases and J by 5 bases, with 8 bases of the junction left unmatched. Per the germline V gene, CDR1 is MNHEY and CDR2 is SVGAGI. The CDR3 runs to 15 residues. The CDR3 here is CASRGTSGARETQYF. The CDR3 DNA follows: TGTGCCAGCAGGGGGACTAGCGGCGCCCGGGAGACCCAGTACTTC.

This clone turned up a few times. The rearrangement uses TRBV25-1 and TRBJ1-5; tentative D call: TRBD1 (5 bases). Germline CDR1 reads MGHDK; CDR2 reads SYGVNS. This CDR3 region has 13 residues. The V and J ends lost 1 base and 5 bases respectively, with 6 bases between them. The CDR3 spells CASSEWGDQPQHF. CDR3 nucleotides: TGTGCCAGCAGTGAATGGGGCGATCAGCCCCAGCATTTT.

The chain joins TRBV11-1 to TRBJ1-6, with D perhaps matching TRBD1 (6 bases). Trimming removed 5 bases from V and 8 bases from J, with 16 bases in between. The CDR3 runs 15 residues. The germline CDR1 and CDR2 sequences are SGHAT and FQDESV (reference sequence). In DNA, the CDR3 is TGTGCCAGCAGCCAGTTTACAGGGAAGGATTCACCCCTCCACTTT. Its translation is CASSQFTGKDSPLHF.

This rearrangement joins TRBV6-4 to TRBJ2-1, with 8 bases lining up with TRBD2. The CDR3 consists of 14 residues. With 6 bases clipped from V and 7 bases from J, the junction kept 8 bases outside the gene matches. Germline CDR1 reads MRHNA; CDR2 reads SNTAGT. The CDR3 loop is CASSVGTSANEQFF. The DNA for the CDR3 is TGTGCCAGCAGCGTAGGGACTAGTGCAAATGAGCAGTTCTTC.

The J gene is TRBJ2-7, the V gene TRBV29-1, with 10 bases that match TRBD1. Germline CDR1 and CDR2: SQVTM and ANQGSEA. V shed 4 bases, J shed 5 bases, and the junction held 5 bases outside the gene matches. CDR3 length: 13 amino acids. The CDR3 protein is CSVAGQGVHEQYF. The DNA of the CDR3 is TGCAGCGTTGCCGGACAGGGGGTCCACGAGCAGTACTTC.

The chain links TRBV10-3 to TRBJ2-7, with 9 positions matching TRBD1. V was pared by 7 bases and J by 5 bases, with 6 bases of the junction left unmatched. The CDR3 has 13 residues. CDR1 and CDR2 (germline): ENHRY, SYGVKD. CDR3 nucleotides: TGTGCCATCACGTCGGGACAGGGTAACGAGCAGTACTTC. It encodes CAITSGQGNEQYF.

The CDR3, as DNA: TGTGCCAGCAGGACCGGGAGCTCTGGAAACACCATATATTTT. It is translated as CASRTGSSGNTIYF. This chain joins TRBV7-9 and TRBJ1-3; D gene unclear. Germline assignment: CDR1 SEHNR and CDR2 FQNEAQ (reference sequence). V was clipped by 6 bases and J by 0 bases, with 9 bases between them. The CDR3 spans 14 residues.

This chain links TRBV25-1 with TRBJ1-1; D is undetermined. Trimming pared 3 bases from V and 2 bases from J, leaving 13 bases between. The germline CDR1 and CDR2 sequences are MGHDK and SYGVNS. There are 15 residues in the CDR3. DNA of the CDR3: TGTGCCAGCAGTGATCACGGGAGATCCAACACTGAAGCTTTCTTT. This codes for CASSDHGRSNTEAFF.

The rearrangement uses TRBV29-1 and TRBJ1-5, with TRBD1 as a possible D gene (6 bases). The V gene's germline CDR1 is SQVTM and CDR2 ANQGSEA. The CDR3 covers 15 residues. V was clipped by 8 bases and J by 6 bases, with 23 bases between them. CDR3 in amino acids: CSPLLGGAGFQPQHF. DNA of the CDR3: TGCAGCCCCCTTCTTGGGGGCGCAGGTTTTCAGCCCCAGCATTTT.

The chain combines TRBV7-2 with TRBJ2-2; 8 bases are a match to TRBD1. The germline V gene has CDR1 SGHTA and CDR2 FQGNSA. This CDR3 spans 15 amino acids. Unmatched junction bases numbered 4, after V lost 3 bases and J lost 4 bases. DNA of the CDR3: TGTGCCAGCAGCTTCCAGGGGGCCGTCACCGGGGAGCTGTTTTTT. Protein: CASSFQGAVTGELFF.

The rearrangement links TRBV10-3 to TRBJ1-5, with 8 positions matching TRBD1. J lost 6 bases, V lost 0 bases, and 7 bases had no gene match. Germline V gene lookup returns CDR1 ENHRY and CDR2 SYGVKD. The CDR3 contains 16 residues. The CDR3 here is CAISESWAGGFQPQHF. As DNA, the CDR3 is TGTGCCATCAGTGAGTCCTGGGCAGGGGGCTTTCAGCCCCAGCATTTT.

V and J are TRBV5-1 and TRBJ2-2; TRBD1 matches 7 bases. With 3 bases clipped from V and 1 base from J, the junction kept 9 bases outside the gene matches. From germline, CDR1 is SGHRS and CDR2 YFSETQ. CDR3 length: 17 amino acids. The CDR3 DNA is TGCGCCAGCAGCTCAAAACGGACAGGAGGGAACACCGGGGAGCTGTTTTTT. Its translation: CASSSKRTGGNTGELFF.

V gene TRBV25-1 combines with J gene TRBJ2-7, with TRBD1 identical over 7 bases. There are 13 residues in the CDR3. Germline V gene data show CDR1 as MGHDK and CDR2 as SYGVNS. V trimming: 6 bases; J trimming: 0 bases; junction bases outside the gene matches: 2. The CDR3 here is CASSGTDSYEQYF. The CDR3 bases are TGTGCCAGCAGCGGGACAGACTCCTACGAGCAGTACTTC.

The chain employs TRBV27 and TRBJ2-2; perhaps TRBD2 as D (6 bases). The ends were cut back, 5 bases at V and 1 base at J, with 14 bases in the middle. Germline assignment: CDR1 MNHEY and CDR2 SMNVEV (reference sequence). The length of the CDR3 is 16 residues. The DNA for the CDR3 is TGTGCCAGCAGTCGTCCCGGGACTCGGAACACCGGGGAGCTGTTTTTT. This codes for CASSRPGTRNTGELFF.

The genes are TRBV6-1 and TRBJ2-3, with 10 bases aligning to TRBD1. Losses at the gene ends were 7 bases for V and 5 bases for J; bases not matched to a gene: 3. This CDR3 is 13 amino acids long. CDR1 and CDR2 from the germline V gene are MNHNS and SASEGT. CDR3 DNA sequence: TGTGCCAGCAACGGACAGGGGGGAGATACGCAGTATTTT. It specifies CASNGQGGDTQYF.

V is TRBV6-5 and J is TRBJ1-2, with 7 bases aligning to TRBD1. The CDR3 consists of 14 residues. Germline values: CDR1 MNHEY, CDR2 SVGAGI. Trimming removed 5 bases from V and 8 bases from J; junction bases left unmatched: 11. In nucleotides, the CDR3 is TGTGCCAGCAGTCCCACACCGACAGGGATAGGCTACACCTTC. Amino acids: CASSPTPTGIGYTF.

This CDR3 reads CASSFRDSGEAFF. The CDR3 DNA follows: TGTGCCAGCAGCTTCCGGGACAGTGGTGAAGCTTTCTTT. The genes are TRBV7-3 and TRBJ1-1, with 7 bases lining up with TRBD1. The CDR3 totals 13 residues. Germline assignment: CDR1 SGHTA and CDR2 FQGTGA. V lost 3 bases and J lost 7; bases outside the gene matches: 5.

The rearrangement joins TRBV5-1 to TRBJ2-1; D call uncertain. Per germline, CDR1 SGHRS and CDR2 YFSETQ. The CDR3 has 16 residues. Trimming left V 1 base short and J 0 bases short, with 11 bases between. DNA of the CDR3: TGCGCCAGCAGCTTGCTCGTTAGCAACTCCTACAATGAGCAGTTCTTC. Translation: CASSLLVSNSYNEQFF.

V gene TRBV18 combines with J gene TRBJ2-2; TRBD1 matches at 9 bases. Germline CDR1 KGHSH, CDR2 LQKENI. This CDR3 is built from 17 residues. The trim removed 5 bases at V and 3 bases at J, leaving 10 bases unmatched. CDR3 DNA: TGTGCCAGCTCAACGACAGGGGGAAGAGGTGACACCGGGGAGCTGTTTTTT. Protein sequence: CASSTTGGRGDTGELFF.

The sample holds one count of this clone. The chain carries TRBV27 and TRBJ1-4; 8 bases align to TRBD1. Germline V gene lookup returns CDR1 MNHEY and CDR2 SMNVEV (reference sequence). The trim removed 0 bases at V and 8 bases at J, leaving 5 bases unmatched. The CDR3 contains 15 residues. The CDR3 DNA reads as TGTGCCAGCAGTTTATCGGGCAGGGGGCGGGAAAAACTGTTTTTT. The encoded protein is CASSLSGRGREKLFF.